This T cell receptor beta chain was identified in a study of T cells after somatic rescue of genetic block. Produced via immunoSEQ multiplex PCR; TCRdb's table is partial and in-frame only. The data hold 95,000 to 120,000 clones, with over 80% observed a single time. Trimming left V 4 bases short and J 7 bases short, with 11 bases between. The germline V gene encodes CDR1 SGHNT and CDR2 YENEEA. The length of the CDR3 is 13 residues. The chain uses TRBV11-3 and TRBJ2-1; D is perhaps TRBD1 (5 bases). What was sequenced was peripheral blood mononuclear cells (PBMCs). This sequence originates from a woman aged 18-29 years. CDR3 coding DNA: TGTGCCAGCAGCTCCCTGTCAGGGAATGAGCAGTTCTTC. It translates to CASSSLSGNEQFF.